The 32 T cell receptor beta chains reported below all come from one sample, sequenced in a study of cytomegalovirus exposure and HLA in healthy donors. This PCR relied on a set of 60 Vbeta primers and 13 Jbeta primers. Assay: immunoSEQ multiplex PCR; the TCRdb copy retains only in-frame clones and omits some. The sample consists of about 180,000 clones, over 75% of them appearing once. The sequencing sample was made of PBMCs. The receptor source for this set is a woman in her forties or fifties in good health and CMV-seropositive.

The rearrangement joins TRBV5-1 to TRBJ1-1; 10 bases map to TRBD1. The CDR3 is made up of 16 amino acids. Unmatched junction bases numbered 8, after V lost 2 bases and J lost 4 bases. The germline gives CDR1 SGHRS, CDR2 YFSETQ. The CDR3 region has the DNA TGCGCCAGCAGCTTCTTCGGACAGGGGGTTTCCACTGAAGCTTTCTTT. This translates into CASSFFGQGVSTEAFF. The complete variable domain, with remaining parts taken from reference TRBV5-1 and TRBJ1-1, reads KAGVTQTPRYLIKTRGQQVTLSCSPISGHRSVSWYQQTPGQGLQFLFEYFSETQRNKGNFPGRFSGRQFSNSRSEMNVSTLELGDSALYLCASSFFGQGVSTEAFFGQGTRLTVV.

This clone is a singleton in its sample. V and J are TRBV27 and TRBJ1-2; 11 bases match TRBD1. Germline trimming cut 4 bases from V and 0 bases from J; bases unmatched to any gene: 4. This CDR3 has 16 amino acids. The germline V gene has CDR1 MNHEY and CDR2 SMNVEV (reference sequence). In DNA, the CDR3 is TGTGCCAGCAGTTACCGGGACAGGGGGACTAACTATGGCTACACCTTC. Translated, it gives CASSYRDRGTNYGYTF.

On this clone itself: The junction and the germline gene differ at one end; a read error may be behind it. This chain links TRBV4-2 with TRBJ1-5; maybe TRBD1 (6 bases). Germline V gives CDR1 LGHNA, CDR2 YNFKEQ. The CDR3 is made up of 16 amino acids. The CDR3 sequence: CAGSQDTGSGSAPQHF. The CDR3 region has the DNA TGTGCCGGCAGCCAAGATACAGGGAGCGGATCAGCGCCCCAGCATTTT.

The chain is built from TRBV28 and TRBJ1-2; D remains ambiguous. This CDR3 has 19 amino acids. Germline V gene data show CDR1 as MDHEN and CDR2 as SYDVKM. V lost 2 bases and J lost 0, with 22 bases in between. The CDR3 nucleotides read TGTGCCAGCAGTTTAGCGGGAACCATCCCCGCCTCAGCTAACTATGGCTACACCTTC. Its translation: CASSLAGTIPASANYGYTF.

V gene TRBV14 combines with J gene TRBJ1-1; weak D call: TRBD1 (6 bases). With 6 bases removed from V and 2 bases from J, the gap between germline ends came to 10 bases. This CDR3 has 13 amino acids. CDR1 is SGHDN and CDR2 is FVKESK in the germline V gene. The CDR3 bases are TGTGCCAGCAGTTGGACAGTCAACACTGAAGCTTTCTTT. It codes for CASSWTVNTEAFF. Filled out from reference TRBV14 and TRBJ1-1, the complete variable domain reads EAGVTQFPSHSVIEKGQTVTLRCDPISGHDNLYWYRRVMGKEIKFLLHFVKESKQDESGMPNNRFLAERTGGTYSTLKVQPAELEDSGVYFCASSWTVNTEAFFGQGTRLTVV.

In this sample, this clone turned up once. The CDR3 reads CASSFAAWETQYF. The CDR3 bases are TGTGCCAGCAGCTTTGCGGCCTGGGAGACCCAGTACTTC. The chain is built from TRBV7-3 and TRBJ2-5; D is unresolved. Germline CDR1 is SGHTA and CDR2 is FQGTGA. The CDR3 sequence is 13 residues long. Trimming removed 3 bases from V and 5 bases from J, with 10 bases in between.

This rearrangement joins TRBV7-2 to TRBJ2-1; 8 nucleotides match TRBD1. Germline CDR1 reads SGHTA; CDR2 reads FQGNSA. V gave up 5 bases and J gave up 9 bases; unmatched junction bases: 12. CDR3 length: 15 residues. CDR3 amino acids: CASSPAPDRAGEQFF. The CDR3 DNA is TGTGCCAGCAGCCCGGCGCCGGACAGGGCGGGTGAGCAGTTCTTC.

This rearrangement joins TRBV4-1 to TRBJ2-7; D gene uncertain. The CDR3 totals 16 residues. Trimming removed 0 bases from V and 2 bases from J, with 14 bases in between. Per the germline V gene, CDR1 is MGHRA and CDR2 is YSYEKL. Here the CDR3 DNA reads TGCGCCAGCAGCCAAGATAACACCCAAAATACCTACGAGCAGTACTTC. This gives the protein CASSQDNTQNTYEQYF.

The CDR3 is CASSGGANNEQFF. In DNA, the CDR3 is TGTGCCAGCAGTGGCGGGGCCAACAATGAGCAGTTCTTC. The V gene is TRBV9, the J gene TRBJ2-1; D may be TRBD2 (6 bases). V lost 5 bases, J lost 5 bases, and 11 bases lay in between. Germline CDR1 reads SGDLS; CDR2 reads YYNGEE. The CDR3 has 13 amino acids. Full variable domain (outside the CDR3, taken from reference TRBV9 and TRBJ2-1): DSGVTQTPKHLITATGQRVTLRCSPRSGDLSVYWYQQSLDQGLQFLIQYYNGEERAKGNILERFSAQQFPDLHSELNLSSLELGDSALYFCASSGGANNEQFFGPGTRLTVL.

The chain employs TRBV19 and TRBJ2-1; no definite D call. Germline V lookup: CDR1 LNHDA, CDR2 SQIVND (reference sequence). The V and J ends lost 5 bases and 6 bases respectively, with 11 bases between them. CDR3 length equals 13 residues. The CDR3: CASSLVAGNEQFF. The CDR3 region has the DNA TGTGCCAGTAGTCTGGTCGCAGGCAATGAGCAGTTCTTC.

This clone showed up just once. The genes are TRBV5-6 and TRBJ1-5; D gene ambiguous. V dropped 0 bases and J dropped 4 bases, with 5 bases sitting between them. The length of the CDR3 is 13 residues. Germline CDR1 reads SGHDT; CDR2 reads YYEEEE. DNA for the CDR3: TGTGCCAGCAGCTTGGGGACTAATCAGCCCCAGCATTTT. Amino acids: CASSLGTNQPQHF.

The chain carries TRBV10-3 and TRBJ1-2; perhaps TRBD1 as D (5 bases). The ends were cut back, 6 bases at V and 7 bases at J, with 12 bases in the middle. This CDR3 region has 12 residues. Germline CDR1 and CDR2: ENHRY and SYGVKD. CDR3 residues: CAISPQGGGYTF. The CDR3 DNA sequence: TGTGCCATCAGCCCCCAGGGAGGTGGCTACACCTTC.

This clone came up a few times. This rearrangement joins TRBV10-3 to TRBJ2-5; 8 positions match TRBD2. CDR1 is ENHRY and CDR2 is SYGVKD in the germline V gene. The V segment lost 2 bases and the J segment 3 bases; nucleotides outside the gene matches: 8. The CDR3 loop spans 16 amino acids. In nucleotides, the CDR3 is TGTGCCATCAGTGAGGACGGGGGGGCCTATAAAGAGACCCAGTACTTC. This translates into CAISEDGGAYKETQYF.

This clone showed up just once. The chain recombines TRBV7-6 with TRBJ1-6; D perhaps matches TRBD1 (5 bases). In germline, CDR1 is SGHVS, CDR2 FNYEAQ. CDR3 length: 14 amino acids. V gave up 5 bases and J gave up 7 bases, with 12 bases separating them. The CDR3 DNA reads as TGTGCCAGCAGCCCTAGGGGTGAAAATTCACCCCTCCACTTT. Encoded protein: CASSPRGENSPLHF.

The chain is built from TRBV9 and TRBJ2-1; D may be TRBD1 (6 bases). Germline CDR1 and CDR2: SGDLS and YYNGEE. The CDR3 covers 14 residues. Trimming shortened V by 2 bases and J by 2 bases, and 8 bases separated the two germline ends. The CDR3 DNA reads TGTGCCAGCAGCGTGGGGGCCACCTACAATGAGCAGTTCTTC. Residues: CASSVGATYNEQFF.

The V call is TRBV7-2, the J call TRBJ1-1; D not resolved. The CDR3 runs to 13 residues. Trimming removed 1 base from V and 6 bases from J, with 9 bases in between. Germline CDR1 reads SGHTA; CDR2 reads FQGNSA. The CDR3 is CASSLVRNAEAFF. The CDR3 nucleotides read TGTGCCAGCAGCTTAGTCAGAAACGCTGAAGCTTTCTTT.

The chain uses TRBV2 and TRBJ1-5; 8 nucleotides match TRBD1. The CDR3 spans 14 residues. The germline gives CDR1 SNHLY, CDR2 FYNNEI. J gave up 7 bases and V 5 bases, and 7 bases lay outside the gene matches. The CDR3 spells CASSSQGAGQPQHF. The CDR3 DNA follows: TGTGCCAGCAGTTCTCAGGGGGCTGGACAGCCCCAGCATTTT.

The V call is TRBV7-2, the J call TRBJ1-5; 7 bases fit TRBD1. Germline-derived CDR1 and CDR2 are SGHTA and FQGNSA. The CDR3 totals 14 residues. The junction had 2 bases not matched to a gene; V was cut back by 3 bases and J by 3 bases. CDR3 loop: CASSLTGNNQPQHF. In nucleotides, the CDR3 is TGTGCCAGCAGCTTGACAGGGAACAATCAGCCCCAGCATTTT.

V gene TRBV28 combines with J gene TRBJ1-5; TRBD1 is a possible D gene (5 bases). This CDR3 has 16 amino acids. Trimming removed 1 base at V and 4 bases at J, with 14 bases between. The V gene's germline CDR1 is MDHEN and CDR2 SYDVKM. In nucleotides, the CDR3 is TGTGCCAGCAGTTTATCCGCAGGGAATGGGAATCAGCCCCAGCATTTT. Translating gives CASSLSAGNGNQPQHF. Looking up the rest from reference TRBV28 and TRBJ1-5 gives the full variable domain: DVKVTQSSRYLVKRTGEKVFLECVQDMDHENMFWYRQDPGLGLRLIYFSYDVKMKEKGDIPEGYSVSREKKERFSLILESASTNQTSMYLCASSLSAGNGNQPQHFGDGTRLSIL.

The gene calls are TRBV7-3 and TRBJ2-2; D may be TRBD1 (6 bases). The CDR3 runs to 16 residues. V lost 5 bases and J lost 5, with 18 bases in between. CDR1 and CDR2 from the germline V gene are SGHTA and FQGTGA. The CDR3 here is CASSPTSGTRTGELFF. The CDR3 nucleotides are TGTGCCAGCAGCCCAACTTCCGGGACACGAACCGGGGAGCTGTTTTTT.

The genes are TRBV27 and TRBJ1-1; 7 bases line up with TRBD1. Germline-derived CDR1 and CDR2 are MNHEY and SMNVEV (reference sequence). J was trimmed by 0 bases and V by 6 bases; bases with no gene match: 4. This CDR3 region has 14 residues. The CDR3 is CASRGDSLNTEAFF. The CDR3 DNA is TGTGCCAGCAGAGGGGACAGTTTGAACACTGAAGCTTTCTTT.

The chain uses TRBV6-1 and TRBJ2-7; maybe TRBD2 (5 bases). V was trimmed by 2 bases and J by 2 bases, leaving 7 bases between them. CDR1 is MNHNS and CDR2 is SASEGT in the germline V gene. The CDR3 runs 13 residues. The CDR3 nucleotides read TGTGCCAGCAGTGAAAGAGGGACCTACGAGCAGTACTTC. Translating gives CASSERGTYEQYF.

The chain employs TRBV10-3 and TRBJ1-2; 9 bases fit TRBD1. Germline V gives CDR1 ENHRY, CDR2 SYGVKD. Trimming at V came to 6 bases and at J to 13 bases, leaving 6 bases not matched to a gene. The CDR3 contains 11 residues. Written as DNA, the CDR3 is TGTGCCATCAGACAACAGGGGGCAAGCACCTTC. This translates into CAIRQQGASTF.

This sequence joins TRBV7-9 and TRBJ1-2; TRBD1 matches 7 bases. Germline V gene data show CDR1 as SEHNR and CDR2 as FQNEAQ (reference sequence). The CDR3 runs to 14 residues. V shed 2 bases, J shed 6 bases, and the junction held 6 bases outside the gene matches. This CDR3 is CASSLRQGLDGYTF. The CDR3 DNA reads TGTGCCAGCAGCTTAAGACAGGGACTTGATGGCTACACCTTC. Complete variable domain (other parts from reference TRBV7-9 and TRBJ1-2): DTGVSQNPRHKITKRGQNVTFRCDPISEHNRLYWYRQTLGQGPEFLTYFQNEAQLEKSRLLSDRFSAERPKGSFSTLEIQRTEQGDSAMYLCASSLRQGLDGYTFGSGTRLTVV.

V usage is TRBV18 and J usage is TRBJ2-7, with D perhaps TRBD1 (6 bases). The CDR3 contains 16 residues. V was cut by 2 bases and J by 3 bases, with 17 bases left in between. CDR1 and CDR2 from the germline V gene are KGHSH and LQKENI. CDR3 sequence: CASSPKTTGIIYEQYF. The CDR3 DNA reads TGTGCCAGCTCACCAAAAACTACAGGGATAATCTACGAGCAGTACTTC. The full variable domain, rest sourced from reference TRBV18 and TRBJ2-7, is NAGVMQNPRHLVRRRGQEARLRCSPMKGHSHVYWYRQLPEEGLKFMVYLQKENIIDESGMPKERFSAEFPKEGPSILRIQQVVRGDSAAYFCASSPKTTGIIYEQYFGPGTRLTVT.

The chain couples TRBV15 to TRBJ2-2, with D possibly matching TRBD1 (6 bases). Between the trimmed V and J ends, which lost 5 bases and 6 bases, there was a span of 19 bases. The CDR3 is 16 amino acids. Germline V gene data show CDR1 as LNHNV and CDR2 as YYDKDF (reference sequence). The CDR3 is CATSPNGGGWSGELFF. In nucleotides, the CDR3 is TGTGCCACCAGCCCAAATGGGGGCGGATGGTCCGGGGAGCTGTTTTTT.

The table lists this clone with a few counts. The J gene is TRBJ2-2, the V gene TRBV7-6; TRBD1 agrees at 9 bases. The CDR3 totals 16 residues. CDR1 is SGHVS, CDR2 FNYEAQ, per germline. V was pared by 7 bases and J by 0 bases, with 6 bases of the junction left unmatched. CDR3 sequence (DNA): TGTGCCAGCACCCTAACAGGGGGCGCGAACACCGGGGAGCTGTTTTTT. Protein sequence: CASTLTGGANTGELFF.

The chain carries TRBV7-8 and TRBJ2-2, with TRBD2 identical over 7 bases. This CDR3 comprises 17 residues. J was trimmed by 4 bases and V by 1 base; bases with no gene match: 9. Germline loops: CDR1 SGHVS, CDR2 FQNEAQ. DNA of the CDR3: TGTGCCAGCAGCTTAGAGGCGACTAGCCGGCCCACCGGGGAGCTGTTTTTT. This encodes CASSLEATSRPTGELFF.

This clone appeared a few times. The rearrangement uses TRBV19 and TRBJ1-1; 7 nucleotides agree with TRBD1. CDR1 LNHDA and CDR2 SQIVND come from the germline V gene (reference sequence). J was trimmed by 4 bases and V by 5 bases; bases with no gene match: 4. The CDR3 sequence is 13 residues long. The CDR3 loop is CASSVTGATEAFF. Here the CDR3 DNA reads TGTGCCAGTAGTGTTACAGGGGCCACTGAAGCTTTCTTT.

The CDR3 spells CASSPLQVRGTDTQYF. In nucleotides, the CDR3 is TGTGCCAGCTCACCACTTCAGGTTCGTGGCACAGATACGCAGTATTTT. The rearrangement links TRBV18 to TRBJ2-3; unclear D gene. The CDR3 spans 16 residues. Germline CDR1 reads KGHSH; CDR2 reads LQKENI. V lost 1 base to trimming and J lost 1 base, with 12 bases between them. Looking up the rest from reference TRBV18 and TRBJ2-3 gives the full variable domain: NAGVMQNPRHLVRRRGQEARLRCSPMKGHSHVYWYRQLPEEGLKFMVYLQKENIIDESGMPKERFSAEFPKEGPSILRIQQVVRGDSAAYFCASSPLQVRGTDTQYFGPGTRLTVL.

The chain is built from TRBV9 and TRBJ2-3; 8 bases fit TRBD2. J lost 2 bases, V lost 2 bases, and 10 bases had no gene match. CDR1 is SGDLS, CDR2 YYNGEE, per germline. This CDR3 is built from 17 residues. The CDR3 region is CASSVGSGGRITDTQYF. In DNA form, the CDR3 reads TGTGCCAGCAGCGTGGGGTCGGGGGGGCGAATCACAGATACGCAGTATTTT.

Notes on this clone: Germline is not matched at one junction end, which may reflect a read error. The chain links TRBV28 to TRBJ2-7, with 10 bases matching TRBD1. The CDR3 spans 13 residues. CDR1 and CDR2 from the germline V gene are MDHEN and SYDVKM. CDR3 DNA: TGTGCCAGCAGTCTATGGGACAGGGGCGAGCAGTACTTC. Translation gives CASSLWDRGEQYF.